One T cell receptor (beta chain) is described in this entry. The sample belongs to a study of T-cell memory formation after mild COVID-19. TCRdb passed the 5' RACE reads through MiXCR, listing each CDR3 protein once. The data show 450,000 or so distinct CDR3 sequences, approximately 25% seen once. The sample was PBMCs or a T cell subset sorted from them (not recorded which). The receptor's source is an adult woman who had mild COVID-19 (a few samples of this study predate the infection). Cell type and time point are not known.

CDR3 nucleotides: TGTGCCAGCAGTGAATTCGGGTCCTACAATGAGCAGTTCTTC. Its protein product is CASSEFGSYNEQFF. The rearrangement joins TRBV2 to TRBJ2-1; D not resolved. Per the germline V gene, CDR1 is SNHLY and CDR2 is FYNNEI. The V end lost 2 bases, the J end lost 1 base, and 6 bases lay between the germline ends. There are 14 residues in the CDR3.